A single sample is the source of the 17 T cell receptor beta chains below, sequenced in a study of blood T cell repertoires in COVID-19. Clones were sequenced by immunoSEQ multiplex PCR, and TCRdb holds only the in-frame ones, with some missing. The sample has about 220,000 clones, 70% to 90% seen once; the top ten hold over 3%. The source material was PBMCs or T cells enriched from blood (not recorded which). All receptors derive from a woman between 40 and 50 years old with acute COVID-19.

This clone was counted a single time. The chain joins TRBV6-5 to TRBJ1-2, with 7 nucleotides matching TRBD1. The germline CDR1 and CDR2 sequences are MNHEY and SVGAGI. The V gene end was trimmed by 1 base and the J gene end by 6 bases; junction bases not matched to a gene: 5. The CDR3 has 14 residues. CDR3 in DNA: TGTGCCAGCAGTTACTTGACAGGGATTGATGGCTACACCTTC. This encodes CASSYLTGIDGYTF.

Turning to this clone: Other DNA sequences of this sample code for an identical CDR3. The chain couples TRBV9 to TRBJ2-1; D perhaps matches TRBD2 (6 bases). This CDR3 spans 13 amino acids. CDR1 is SGDLS and CDR2 is YYNGEE in the germline V gene. V was trimmed by 0 bases and J by 5 bases, leaving 6 bases between them. The CDR3 coding sequence is TGTGCCAGCAGCGTAGCGGGGGACAATGAGCAGTTCTTC. Its protein is CASSVAGDNEQFF.

The rearrangement joins TRBV24-1 to TRBJ1-5; perhaps TRBD1 as D (6 bases). The length of the CDR3 is 17 residues. V lost 2 bases and J lost 4, with 17 bases in between. Germline assignment: CDR1 KGHDR and CDR2 SFDVKD. The CDR3, as DNA: TGTGCCACCAGTGATTCCAAAACTGACAGGAAAAATCAGCCCCAGCATTTT. Its translation: CATSDSKTDRKNQPQHF.

The genes are TRBV3-1 (or the pseudogene TRBV3-2) and TRBJ2-3; tentative D call: TRBD1 (6 bases). Between the trimmed V and J ends, which lost 0 bases and 0 bases, there was a span of 13 bases. Germline V gene lookup returns CDR1 LGHDT and CDR2 YNNKEL (reference sequence). This CDR3 region has 17 residues. The CDR3 is CASSQDVTGLSTDTQYF. In DNA form, the CDR3 reads TGTGCCAGCAGCCAAGATGTGACAGGCCTAAGCACAGATACGCAGTATTTT.

This chain links TRBV7-9 with TRBJ2-1, with a possible D match to TRBD2 (5 bases). The length of the CDR3 is 14 residues. The germline CDR1 and CDR2 sequences are SEHNR and FQNEAQ (reference sequence). Trimming removed 2 bases at V and 3 bases at J, with 8 bases between. CDR3 protein: CASSLQLGYNEQFF. The CDR3 DNA reads as TGTGCCAGCAGCTTACAACTAGGCTACAATGAGCAGTTCTTC.

V and J are TRBV27 and TRBJ1-2, with 8 nucleotides matching TRBD1. In germline, CDR1 is MNHEY, CDR2 SMNVEV (reference sequence). Trimming cost V 5 bases and J 6 bases; bases outside gene matches: 8. CDR3 size: 14 residues. DNA for the CDR3: TGTGCCAGCAGTCCACGGACAGGGTCGAATGGCTACACCTTC. It is translated as CASSPRTGSNGYTF.

The V gene is TRBV6-2 or TRBV6-3, the J gene TRBJ1-4, with 9 bases identical to TRBD1. V gave up 5 bases and J gave up 3 bases; unmatched junction bases: 4. Looked up from germline, CDR1 is MNHEY and CDR2 is SVGEGT. The CDR3 length is 15 residues. The CDR3 sequence is CASSDGTGSNEKLFF. DNA of the CDR3: TGTGCCAGCAGTGATGGGACAGGGTCTAATGAAAAACTGTTTTTT.

The chain combines TRBV2 with TRBJ2-1, with 9 bases fitting TRBD2. This CDR3 spans 13 amino acids. With V trimmed by 6 bases and J by 7 bases, 4 bases remained unmatched. Per germline, CDR1 SNHLY and CDR2 FYNNEI. The CDR3 region is CASRGLAKNEQFF. As DNA, the CDR3 is TGTGCCAGCAGGGGACTAGCCAAGAATGAGCAGTTCTTC.

This chain links TRBV4-1 with TRBJ1-4, with 7 positions matching TRBD1. Trimming took 5 bases from V and 4 from J; bases not matched to a gene: 7. Germline loops: CDR1 MGHRA, CDR2 YSYEKL. The CDR3 sequence is 15 residues long. The CDR3 loop is CASSGRDSNNEKLFF. The CDR3 bases are TGCGCCAGCAGCGGCCGGGACAGTAATAATGAAAAACTGTTTTTT.

V gene TRBV9 combines with J gene TRBJ2-7; D uncertain. This CDR3 has 13 residues. The germline CDR1 and CDR2 sequences are SGDLS and YYNGEE. The germline V and J ends were trimmed by 4 bases and 1 base, with 9 bases remaining between them. The CDR3 coding sequence is TGTGCCAGCAGCCCCCCGGTGTCCTACGAGCAGTACTTC. It is translated as CASSPPVSYEQYF.

This chain uses TRBV14 with TRBJ2-1, with D possibly TRBD1 on 5 matching bases. Germline assignment: CDR1 SGHDN and CDR2 FVKESK. This CDR3 has 16 amino acids. The V end was cut by 2 bases, the J end by 6 bases, with 17 bases between. The CDR3 DNA reads as TGTGCCAGCAGCCAAATAGGGGTTCGGTCCGGCAATGAGCAGTTCTTC. This translates into CASSQIGVRSGNEQFF.

The chain is built from TRBV5-1 and TRBJ1-1; 8 bases agree with TRBD1. The CDR3 sequence is 14 residues long. CDR1 is SGHRS, CDR2 YFSETQ, per germline. Unmatched junction bases numbered 9, after V lost 4 bases and J lost 7 bases. For the CDR3, the DNA is TGCGCCAGCAGCGGTGGACAGGGTTTGATTGAAGCTTTCTTT. Encoded protein: CASSGGQGLIEAFF.

This sequence joins TRBV27 and TRBJ1-5; 9 bases line up with TRBD1. From germline, CDR1 is MNHEY and CDR2 SMNVEV (reference sequence). CDR3 length: 15 amino acids. J lost 2 bases, V lost 5 bases, and 4 bases had no gene match. CDR3 bases: TGTGCCAGCAGTGGACGGGACAGGGGCAATCAGCCCCAGCATTTT. Encoded protein: CASSGRDRGNQPQHF.

The chain is built from TRBV7-8 and TRBJ1-5; perhaps TRBD1 as D (5 bases). Germline V gene sequence: CDR1 SGHVS, CDR2 FQNEAQ. The V and J ends lost 1 base and 1 base respectively, with 17 bases between them. This CDR3 spans 18 amino acids. The CDR3 DNA reads TGTGCCAGCAGCTTAGACGGGGGACCCAAGGGAAGCAATCAGCCCCAGCATTTT. Translated: CASSLDGGPKGSNQPQHF.

The chain employs TRBV27 and TRBJ1-2; perhaps TRBD1 as D (5 bases). This CDR3 spans 16 amino acids. V lost 0 bases to trimming and J lost 4 bases, with 15 bases between them. Germline V gene lookup returns CDR1 MNHEY and CDR2 SMNVEV (reference sequence). The CDR3 DNA is TGTGCCAGCAGTTTATCCAGCGGGACGCTCCTCTATGGCTACACCTTC. Its protein is CASSLSSGTLLYGYTF.

V usage is TRBV5-6 and J usage is TRBJ1-5, with TRBD1 as a possible D gene (5 bases). Germline V gene sequence: CDR1 SGHDT, CDR2 YYEEEE. The CDR3 totals 12 residues. The V end lost 3 bases, the J end lost 13 bases, and 14 bases lay between the germline ends. The CDR3 DNA reads TGTGCCAGCAGCTACGGCAGGGCGTCGCAGCATTTT. Residues: CASSYGRASQHF. Variable domain in full (rest from reference TRBV5-6 and TRBJ1-5): DAGVTQSPTHLIKTRGQQVTLRCSPKSGHDTVSWYQQALGQGPQFIFQYYEEEERQRGNFPDRFSGHQFPNYSSELNVNALLLGDSALYLCASSYGRASQHFGDGTRLSIL.

This clone was found once. This sequence joins TRBV14 and TRBJ2-5; weak D call: TRBD2 (6 bases). The CDR3 totals 13 residues. Trimming took 2 bases from V and 4 from J, leaving 8 bases between them. The germline gives CDR1 SGHDN, CDR2 FVKESK. The CDR3 DNA is TGTGCCAGCAGCCAAAGACTAGGAGAGACCCAGTACTTC. Its protein is CASSQRLGETQYF.